The rows below give T cell receptor beta chains drawn from one sample of a study of PD-1 blockade in mismatch repair-deficient tumors. TCRdb's copy holds only in-frame clones and misses some; the assay was immunoSEQ multiplex PCR. The sample yields approximately 37,000 clones, 70% to 90% seen once. This specimen consisted of peripheral blood, obtained about 76 weeks after starting pembrolizumab. The receptors originated from an adult with mismatch repair-deficient cancer. Both conserved end residues are part of each CDR3.

CDR3,J,V
CASSLGSIAGAYNEQFF,TRBJ2-1,TRBV7-6
CASSARAENTEAFF,TRBJ1-1,TRBV19
CASSYRLAGGTDTQYF,TRBJ2-3,TRBV7-2
CASSLEHGNTIYF,TRBJ1-3,TRBV5-4
CATSLKTSPYNEQFF,TRBJ2-1,TRBV15
CASSLSLGGTLKLYNEQFF,TRBJ2-1,TRBV5-8
CASSLGGAGSRYNEQFF,TRBJ2-1,TRBV7-9
CASSLEVSGTYEQYF,TRBJ2-7,TRBV5-1
CAWSPTREAFF,TRBJ1-1,TRBV30
CTSSHMTSGRVCETQYF,TRBJ2-5,TRBV1
CASSVQVSNTEAFF,TRBJ1-1,TRBV7-8
CASSIELAGRTGELFF,TRBJ2-2,TRBV7-8
CASSPRTSQGSNEQFF,TRBJ2-1,TRBV7-6
CASSLLNQPQHF,TRBJ1-5,TRBV28
CASSTDPTAEQFF,TRBJ2-1,TRBV7-2
CASSQEGQHYGYTF,TRBJ1-2,TRBV4-1
CASREGGEQYF,TRBJ2-7,TRBV6-6
CASSPSGGQETQYF,TRBJ2-5,TRBV10-2
CASSIGRADQPQHF,TRBJ1-5,TRBV19
CASSEAQQGRRQPQHF,TRBJ1-5,TRBV6-1
CASSLAYRGTHEQYF,TRBJ2-7,TRBV11-2
CSVGGRSNNEQFF,TRBJ2-1,TRBV29-1
CASRPAPGHSDTQYF,TRBJ2-3,TRBV27
CASRYLRGTNNYGYTF,TRBJ1-2,TRBV5-8
CASSVGQQRNEQFF,TRBJ2-1,TRBV9
CASSEGLAGYNEQFF,TRBJ2-1,TRBV19
CSVANQGGSNQPQHF,TRBJ1-5,TRBV29-1
CASSGTSGYNEQFF,TRBJ2-1,TRBV6-5
CSVEDRLLQETQYF,TRBJ2-5,TRBV29-1
CASSPLPNTEAFF,TRBJ1-1,TRBV18
CASSPRTGGYEQYF,TRBJ2-7,TRBV5-1
CASSRRPEMNTEAFF,TRBJ1-1,TRBV7-9
CASSEFPTVEQFF,TRBJ2-1,TRBV6-1
CANTDRGLAEAFF,TRBJ1-1,TRBV2
CASSLVAGNEKLFF,TRBJ1-4,TRBV5-5
CAISEFGGINEKLFF,TRBJ1-4,TRBV10-3
CSVDRAVLNEQFF,TRBJ2-1,TRBV29-1
CASSLVAGSYEQYF,TRBJ2-7,TRBV11-3
CASSQHSSGANVLTF,TRBJ2-6,TRBV4-2
CASSDQGRGYTF,TRBJ1-2,TRBV6-1
CSLRLAGEGEQFF,TRBJ2-1,TRBV29-1
CASSPETGVILSGANVLTF,TRBJ2-6,TRBV9
CASSQGYSPLHF,TRBJ1-6,TRBV11-1
CASSLRARLAGEGNEQFF,TRBJ2-1,TRBV7-9
CSIIGEREMETQYF,TRBJ2-5,TRBV29-1
CASSLYGTGGGETQYF,TRBJ2-5,TRBV27
CASSESPGSGRSDSSTDTQYF,TRBJ2-3,TRBV10-1
CASSLLVGEQFF,TRBJ2-1,TRBV28
CASSLGRSGRVGEQFF,TRBJ2-1,TRBV11-3